This TCR beta chain appears in the sequencing data of a study of blood T cell repertoires in COVID-19. Study-wide background: Samples representing acute and convalescent COVID-19 were sourced from the United States, Italy and Spain.

The CDR3 covers 15 residues. The germline gives CDR1 PRHDT, CDR2 FYEKMQ (reference sequence). Losses at the gene ends were 0 bases for V and 1 base for J; bases not matched to a gene: 2. In the study's own analysis: Using reference gene primer amplification, nucleated cell counts were estimated. Sequenced by immunoSEQ multiplex PCR; TCRdb stores in-frame clones only, minus some. The V and J calls and clone size are taken from that table; D and trimming were inferred from the DNA. Among approximately 340,000 clones listed, over 70% were seen once. This chain joins TRBV13 and TRBJ2-5, with 7 bases aligning to TRBD2. The TCR originated in a man aged 30-40 years with active or convalescent COVID-19. Material for sequencing was peripheral blood. CDR3 loop: CASSLGLAFQETQYF. The DNA of the CDR3 is TGTGCCAGCAGCTTAGGACTAGCGTTCCAAGAGACCCAGTACTTC.